The T cell receptor (beta chain) described here comes from a study of blood T cell repertoires in COVID-19. Overall study context: The United States, Italy and Spain provided the acute and convalescent COVID-19 samples. PBMCs, B-cell-depleted T cells, or T cells were the source of the cDNA or gDNA that made up the material.

From germline, CDR1 is SEHNR and CDR2 FQNEAQ (reference sequence). The CDR3 loop spans 15 amino acids. The V gene end was trimmed by 3 bases and the J gene end by 2 bases; junction bases not matched to a gene: 4. In the study's own analysis: Nucleated cell counts were estimated from reference gene primer amplification. TCRdb's copy holds only in-frame clones and misses some; the assay was immunoSEQ multiplex PCR. The V and J calls and clone size were taken over from that table, and D and trimming were inferred from the DNA. Of a few hundred thousand clones listed, about 89% were seen once; the top ten hold roughly 0.92%.

The sequencing input was peripheral blood. The TCR was taken from a woman in her 40s who had recovered from COVID-19. The rearrangement links TRBV7-9 to TRBJ2-5, with TRBD1 matching 9 bases. The chain's CDR3 is CASSFRTGEQETQYF. The CDR3 DNA reads as TGTGCCAGCAGCTTTAGGACAGGGGAGCAAGAGACCCAGTACTTC.